This T cell receptor beta chain was retrieved from a study of glioma-infiltrating T cells. Germline lookup yields CDR1 SGHTA and CDR2 FQGNSA. Trimming took off 5 bases at V and 4 bases at J, with 13 bases between the two ends. This CDR3 is built from 14 residues. Using RNA template, CDR3s of TCR alpha and beta were amplified with iRepertoire arm-PCR. A single record per CDR3 protein comes from TCRdb applying MiXCR to the multiplex PCR reads. The table lists about 190,000 distinct CDR3 sequences, over 25% of them singletons, with 20% to 25% in the top ten. The clonotype comes from a human donor with low-grade glioma or glioblastoma, undergoing nonglioma brain surgery, or in good health (not recorded which). V and J are TRBV7-2 and TRBJ2-3; a possible D gene is TRBD2 (5 bases). The sample consisted of glioma tissue, nonneoplastic brain tissue, or PBMCs (not recorded which). The DNA of the CDR3 is TGTGCCAGCAGCCTCGTAGTTAGCGCAGATACGCAGTATTTT. Protein sequence: CASSLVVSADTQYF.